Listed below are T cell receptor beta chains from one sample, sequenced in a study of CD4 and CD8 cells across lung adenocarcinoma regions. MiXCR, applied by TCRdb to the PCR reads, yields one record per CDR3 protein. The sample contains about 3,200 distinct CDR3 sequences, 60% to 70% of which appear only once. Sequencing was carried out using CD4+ T cells from the margin of a lung tumor. These receptors all stem from a male donor with lung adenocarcinoma. The CD4 and CD8 labels of this study may be unreliable. Both conserved end residues are part of each CDR3. The order of the fields is V gene, CDR3 length, D gene, clone size, J gene, CDR3 DNA, CDR3 protein. A D gene is named only where the DNA matches it firmly. Clone size is given for some rows only: seen once, a few or many times, or a class if the clone is expanded.

TRBV6-1	11	.	.	TRBJ2-7	TGTGCCAGCAGTGGGAGCGTCGAGCAGTACTTC	CASSGSVEQYF
TRBV11-2	16	TRBD1	.	TRBJ1-5	TGTGCCAGCAGCTTAGATTATGGACAGGTAAATCAGCCCCAGCATTTT	CASSLDYGQVNQPQHF
TRBV12-3/TRBV12-4	15	TRBD2	.	TRBJ2-5	TGTGCCAGCAGTCCTAGCGGGGCCTCCTACAATGAGCAGTACTTC	CASSPSGASYNEQYF
TRBV6-1	14	.	large	TRBJ1-4	TGTGCCAGCAGTGAAGCGAAGGCTACGGAAAAACTGTTTTTT	CASSEAKATEKLFF
TRBV6-1	17	TRBD2	.	TRBJ2-3	TGTGCCAGCAGTGAAATAAGACTAGCGGGAGGTTTCGATACGCAGTATTTT	CASSEIRLAGGFDTQYF
TRBV6-1	11	.	.	TRBJ1-1	TGTGCCAGTAGGGAGGACAGTATAGCTTTCTTT	CASREDSIAFF
TRBV6-5	12	.	few	TRBJ1-2	TGTGCCAGCAGTAACGACAGACGCGGCTACACCTTC	CASSNDRRGYTF
TRBV27	15	TRBD2	.	TRBJ2-5	TGTGCCAGCAGTTCCTTTGCGGGGGGAGGTGGGACCCAGTACTTC	CASSSFAGGGGTQYF
TRBV7-2	15	TRBD2	few	TRBJ2-1	TGTGCCAGCAGCTTCGTAGCGGGAGTATACAATGAGCAGTTCTTC	CASSFVAGVYNEQFF
TRBV5-1	14	TRBD2	medium-sized	TRBJ2-5	TGCGCCAGCGCAACGGGACTAGAGGCAGAGACCCAGTACTTC	CASATGLEAETQYF
TRBV6-1	14	.	few	TRBJ1-6	TGTGCCAGCAAGCCGGAACTGAATAATTCACCCCTCCACTTT	CASKPELNNSPLHF
TRBV6-1	15	.	.	TRBJ1-2	TGTGCCAGCAGTGAAGCGCTCAGCTCCCCCCAAAGGTACACCTTC	CASSEALSSPQRYTF
TRBV6-1	15	TRBD2	once	TRBJ2-1	TGTGCCAGCACCCCAGCGGGGGCCCACTATGGTGAGCAGTTCTTC	CASTPAGAHYGEQFF
TRBV7-8	14	TRBD2	.	TRBJ2-1	TGTGCCAGCAGGCGACTAGCGGGAGGCAATGAGCAGTTCTTC	CASRRLAGGNEQFF
TRBV6-1	14	TRBD1	.	TRBJ1-4	TGTGCCAGCCGAAGGGCCGGGACAGGGGGAAAACTGTTTTTT	CASRRAGTGGKLFF
TRBV6-1	14	.	.	TRBJ2-5	TGTGCCAGCAGTGAAGGGTGGGGGAGGGAGACCCAGTACTTC	CASSEGWGRETQYF
TRBV12-3/TRBV12-4	11	TRBD1	.	TRBJ2-1	TGTGCCAGCAGTTACAGGGGGGTGCAGTTCTTC	CASSYRGVQFF
TRBV5-4	16	TRBD2	.	TRBJ2-1	TGTGCCAGCAGCTCGACTAGCGCAAGCTCCTACAATGAGCAGTTCTTC	CASSSTSASSYNEQFF
TRBV12-3/TRBV12-4	20	TRBD2	.	TRBJ2-1	TGTGCCAGCAGCCTCCTGAGTGGACTAGCGGGAGGGGGGTCCTACAATGAGCAGTTCTTC	CASSLLSGLAGGGSYNEQFF
TRBV10-3	20	.	.	TRBJ1-2	TGTGCCATCAGTGAGTCGATTCCGGACGGGGTTGACTCGCGTAACTATGGCTACACCTTC	CAISESIPDGVDSRNYGYTF
TRBV6-4	14	TRBD2	.	TRBJ2-3	TGTGCGAGCAGTGGCTCTAGCGGGAGGGATACGCAGTATTTC	CASSGSSGRDTQYF
TRBV6-1	14	TRBD1	.	TRBJ1-1	TGTGCCAGCAGTGAATTAGAGGGGGCGGCTGAAGCTTTCTTT	CASSELEGAAEAFF
TRBV7-2	13	TRBD1	.	TRBJ2-3	TGTGCCAGCAGCTCCGGACAGGGATCTACGCAGTATTTT	CASSSGQGSTQYF
TRBV24-1	16	TRBD2	.	TRBJ2-1	TGTGCCACCAGTGATGCTGGGACTAGCGGGAGTGATGAGCAGTTCTTC	CATSDAGTSGSDEQFF
TRBV4-1	18	.	few	TRBJ2-2	TGCGCCAGCAGCCAAGGGTTCTCGGGATCCGCGAACACCGGGGAGCTGTTTTTT	CASSQGFSGSANTGELFF
TRBV6-1	16	TRBD1	.	TRBJ2-1	TGTGCCAGCAGTGAAGCGGGCAGGGGGTTACACAATGAGCAGTTCTTC	CASSEAGRGLHNEQFF
TRBV7-6	16	.	.	TRBJ2-2	TGTGCCAGCAGCTTAGCGAGGGTGGGAGCCACCGGGGAGCTGTTTTTT	CASSLARVGATGELFF